This T cell receptor beta chain is drawn from a study of breast tumors, draining lymph nodes, adjacent tissues. V was clipped by 5 bases and J by 1 base, with 14 bases between them. CDR1 is SGHTA and CDR2 is FQGNSA in the germline V gene. The CDR3 runs to 16 residues. Breast cancer patients provided tissue from their axillary draining lymph nodes. Points from the study as a whole: The data were judged consistent with most tumor T cells coming from lymph node and expanding in tumor.

In this sample, this clonotype turned up many times. Antigen specificity is unknown. TCRdb re-called the multiplex PCR reads through MiXCR, storing one row per CDR3 protein. Here the sample spans 180,000 or so distinct CDR3 sequences, about 32% being singletons. This clonotype originated in a female donor with breast cancer. Some clones in this sample may be carry-over from other donors' samples. The chain recombines TRBV7-2 with TRBJ2-2; D ambiguous. Source material: axillary lymph node tissue. The CDR3 DNA reads TGTGCCAGCAGCCCTACCGGCACCCAGAACACCGGGGAGCTGTTTTTT. This encodes CASSPTGTQNTGELFF.